The 7 T cell receptor beta chains below were found in one sample sequenced in a study of blood T cell repertoires in COVID-19. The assay was immunoSEQ multiplex PCR, and TCRdb's table has in-frame clones only and misses some. Of over 50,000 clones listed, more than 80% are singletons. What was sequenced was peripheral blood. The receptors come from a man older than 75 with acute or convalescent COVID-19.

The gene calls are TRBV11-3 and TRBJ2-1; TRBD2 agrees at 12 bases. There are 15 residues in the CDR3. Germline CDR1 SGHNT, CDR2 YENEEA. The J segment lost 10 bases and the V segment lost 3 bases, leaving 7 bases of the junction unmatched. The CDR3 DNA follows: TGTGCCAGCAGCTTTTCTAGCGGGGGGGCATGGGAGCAGTTCTTC. Its translation: CASSFSSGGAWEQFF.

This clone was counted between two and nine times. CDR3 DNA: TGCAGCGTCCTCAGGGTTCAGGAGACTGAAGCTTTCTTT. Its protein product is CSVLRVQETEAFF. This chain links TRBV29-1 with TRBJ1-1, with D maybe TRBD1 (5 bases). Trimming removed 6 bases from V and 5 bases from J, with 16 bases in between. The CDR3 loop spans 13 amino acids. Germline V gene sequence: CDR1 SQVTM, CDR2 ANQGSEA.

The gene calls are TRBV7-2 and TRBJ2-3; a weak D match, TRBD1 (5 bases). Trimming took off 9 bases at V and 1 base at J, with 17 bases between the two ends. Germline V CDR1 and CDR2: SGHTA, FQGNSA. The CDR3 covers 15 residues. The CDR3 here is CASFPNPGRTDTQYF. CDR3 nucleotides: TGTGCCAGTTTCCCAAACCCAGGGCGCACAGATACGCAGTATTTT.

J is TRBJ2-7 and V is TRBV25-1, with TRBD1 matching 12 bases. The V and J ends lost 6 bases and 1 base, in that order; junction bases with no gene match: 10. This CDR3 spans 17 amino acids. CDR1 MGHDK and CDR2 SYGVNS come from the germline V gene. The DNA of the CDR3 is TGTGCCAGCAGCCTAGGGACAGGGGGCATTAGATCCTACGAGCAGTACTTC. It encodes CASSLGTGGIRSYEQYF.

In its sample, this clone is medium-sized. This chain joins TRBV18 and TRBJ1-5; 8 bases are a match to TRBD1. Germline V CDR1 and CDR2: KGHSH, LQKENI. The V and J ends lost 2 bases and 3 bases, in that order; junction bases with no gene match: 3. The CDR3 contains 15 residues. The CDR3 DNA is TGTGCCAGCTCACCATCAGGGGGCTTCAATCAGCCCCAGCATTTT. The encoded protein is CASSPSGGFNQPQHF.

V is TRBV18 and J is TRBJ1-1; perhaps TRBD1 as D (6 bases). With 3 bases removed from V and 5 bases from J, the gap between germline ends came to 13 bases. The CDR3 is 14 residues long. The germline CDR1 and CDR2 sequences are KGHSH and LQKENI. The CDR3 region has the DNA TGTGCCAGCTCACCCCATACAGGGTATACTGAAGCTTTCTTT. As protein: CASSPHTGYTEAFF.

The genes are TRBV11-2 and TRBJ2-7; TRBD1 matches at 9 bases. From germline, CDR1 is SGHAT and CDR2 FQNNGV. V trimming: 4 bases; J trimming: 0 bases; junction bases outside the gene matches: 4. The CDR3 spans 15 residues. Here the CDR3 reads CASSWTGAPSYEQYF. In nucleotides, the CDR3 is TGTGCCAGCAGCTGGACAGGGGCTCCCTCCTACGAGCAGTACTTC.